What follows are 26 T cell receptor beta chains derived from one specimen sequenced in a study of metastatic and nonmetastatic thyroid tumors. TCRdb re-processed the PCR reads through MiXCR. The table records about 5,000 clones, 30% to 40% of them present only once. No patient received treatment before thyroid surgery. The sample consisted of adjacent normal tissue. The receptors were gathered from a female donor with papillary thyroid cancer or a benign thyroid nodule (not recorded which). Some clones in this sample may be carry-over from other donors' samples.

This clone has just a few counts. The rearrangement joins TRBV6-1 to TRBJ1-2, with D hard to call. Germline CDR1 MNHNS, CDR2 SASEGT. V was cut by 5 bases and J by 0 bases, with 7 bases left in between. The CDR3 runs to 13 residues. Here the CDR3 DNA reads TGTGCCAGCAGTCCAGGAGCTAACTATGGCTACACCTTC. This sequence encodes CASSPGANYGYTF.

This clone has just one count. The chain employs TRBV28 and TRBJ1-4; D is undetermined. The CDR3 is 19 amino acids. Trimming took 6 bases from V and 0 from J, leaving 23 bases between them. Germline CDR1 reads MDHEN; CDR2 reads SYDVKM. CDR3 region: CASSLLTPRKAATNEKLFF. The DNA of the CDR3 is TGTGCCAGCAGCCTCCTAACCCCCCGGAAAGCCGCAACTAATGAAAAACTGTTTTTT.

Regarding this clone: Lacking the conserved final phenylalanine or tryptophan, this CDR3 likely reflects a read error. The V gene is TRBV6-1, the J gene TRBJ2-1; TRBD1 is a possible D gene (5 bases). CDR1 is MNHNS and CDR2 is SASEGT in the germline V gene. The V end was cut by 5 bases, the J end by 3 bases, with 11 bases between. CDR3 length equals 14 residues. As DNA, the CDR3 is TGTGCCAGCAGTAGGGGCCCATACTACAATGAGCAGTTCATC. Translation gives CASSRGPYYNEQFI.

In this sample, this clone turned up a few times. V gene TRBV20-1 combines with J gene TRBJ2-7, with 12 bases identical to TRBD1. CDR1 and CDR2 (germline): DFQATT, SNEGSKA (reference sequence). CDR3 length: 15 amino acids. Losses at the gene ends were 5 bases for V and 0 bases for J; bases not matched to a gene: 5. The CDR3 is CSAAPGQGASYEQYF. The CDR3 coding sequence is TGCAGTGCTGCCCCGGGACAGGGGGCCTCCTACGAGCAGTACTTC.

By share, this clone counts as large. The rearrangement uses TRBV28 and TRBJ2-2; 7 nucleotides align to TRBD2. V lost 2 bases and J lost 7; bases outside the gene matches: 4. Germline assignment: CDR1 MDHEN and CDR2 SYDVKM. The CDR3 contains 14 residues. CDR3 DNA: TGTGCCAGCAGTTTAAGCGGGGCCGGCGGGGAGCTGTTTTTT. Its translation: CASSLSGAGGELFF.

This clone was picked up one time. The chain recombines TRBV13 with TRBJ2-2, with 12 bases aligning to TRBD1. V lost 7 bases and J lost 3; bases outside the gene matches: 15. CDR3 length: 19 amino acids. The germline gives CDR1 PRHDT, CDR2 FYEKMQ (reference sequence). CDR3 amino acids: CASIPGWGQGALDTGELFF. The CDR3 DNA is TGTGCCAGCATCCCAGGGTGGGGACAGGGGGCTTTGGACACCGGGGAGCTGTTTTTT.

In this sample, this clone is large. The rearrangement joins TRBV6-1 to TRBJ2-1; TRBD2 matches at 10 bases. This CDR3 spans 16 amino acids. Unmatched junction bases numbered 8, after V lost 6 bases and J lost 3 bases. CDR1 and CDR2 from the germline V gene are MNHNS and SASEGT. CDR3 sequence: CASRIFASGSYNEQFF. In nucleotides, the CDR3 is TGTGCCAGCAGGATATTTGCTAGCGGGAGCTACAATGAGCAGTTCTTC.

Sample share makes this clone medium-sized. The chain uses TRBV20-1 and TRBJ2-7; 10 bases match TRBD1. Looked up from germline, CDR1 is DFQATT and CDR2 is SNEGSKA (reference sequence). Trimming at V came to 3 bases and at J to 3 bases, leaving 8 bases not matched to a gene. There are 15 residues in the CDR3. Written as DNA, the CDR3 is TGCAGTGCTAGGGCACCGGGACAGGGGAACTACGAGCAGTACTTC. It is translated as CSARAPGQGNYEQYF.

This clone is large. The chain has TRBV28 and TRBJ2-7; D gene ambiguous. This CDR3 comprises 11 residues. V dropped 5 bases and J dropped 4 bases, with 6 bases sitting between them. In germline, CDR1 is MDHEN, CDR2 SYDVKM. CDR3 in amino acids: CASSTAYEQYF. CDR3 in DNA: TGTGCCAGCAGTACAGCGTACGAGCAGTACTTC. Together with reference TRBV28 and TRBJ2-7, the CDR3 gives the full variable domain: DVKVTQSSRYLVKRTGEKVFLECVQDMDHENMFWYRQDPGLGLRLIYFSYDVKMKEKGDIPEGYSVSREKKERFSLILESASTNQTSMYLCASSTAYEQYFGPGTRLTVT.

The rearrangement uses TRBV11-3 and TRBJ2-7; 15 nucleotides align to TRBD2. The CDR3 totals 16 residues. J was trimmed by 4 bases and V by 5 bases; bases with no gene match: 6. In germline, CDR1 is SGHNT, CDR2 YENEEA. CDR3 bases: TGTGCCAGCAGCCGCGGACTAGCGGGAGGGATGTACGAGCAGTACTTC. Protein sequence: CASSRGLAGGMYEQYF. Combining the CDR3 with reference TRBV11-3 and TRBJ2-7 gives the whole variable domain EAGVVQSPRYKIIEKKQPVAFWCNPISGHNTLYWYLQNLGQGPELLIRYENEEAVDDSQLPKDRFSAERLKGVDSTLKIQPAELGDSAVYLCASSRGLAGGMYEQYFGPGTRLTVT.

Regarding this clone: Because the CDR3 is missing its conserved closing phenylalanine or tryptophan, this is likely a read error. The limits of the CDR3 on the DNA are not certain, so only TCRdb's listed CDR3 is given. V usage is TRBV6-5 and J usage is TRBJ1-1; the table's TRBD1 call for D was not verified on the DNA. A total of 14 residues make up the CDR3, ends included. The germline V gene has CDR1 MNHEY and CDR2 SVGAGI. CDR3 loop: CASSYSTIMGGLIV.

This clone is labeled as large. The chain has TRBV6-1 and TRBJ1-2; TRBD1 matches at 7 bases. Germline lookup yields CDR1 MNHNS and CDR2 SASEGT. This CDR3 has 13 amino acids. The junction had 7 bases not matched to a gene; V was cut back by 7 bases and J by 5 bases. The CDR3 DNA follows: TGTGCCAGCACTATCGACAGGGAGTATGGCTACACCTTC. This gives the protein CASTIDREYGYTF.

The chain carries TRBV19 and TRBJ1-2; D might be TRBD1 (6 bases). V shed 8 bases and J shed 2 bases, with 9 bases lying between them. Germline V gene sequence: CDR1 LNHDA, CDR2 SQIVND (reference sequence). This CDR3 spans 12 amino acids. CDR3 nucleotide sequence: TGTGCCAGTTCCGACAGGAACTATGGCTACACCTTC. Translation: CASSDRNYGYTF.

This clone was seen only a few times. This chain joins TRBV12-3 or TRBV12-4 and TRBJ2-1; D unresolved. The CDR3 length is 12 residues. Trimming stripped 7 bases from V and 11 bases from J, with 15 bases between. CDR3 residues: CASMERVVKQFF. CDR3 nucleotides: TGTGCCAGCATGGAACGGGTGGTTAAGCAGTTCTTC.

The chain is built from TRBV6-2 or TRBV6-3 and TRBJ2-7; D could derive from TRBD1 or TRBD2 (5 bases each). CDR1 is MNHEY, CDR2 SVGEGT, per germline. V lost 0 bases, J lost 7 bases, and 7 bases lay in between. CDR3 length equals 12 residues. The CDR3 spells CASSYSGDEQYF. For the CDR3, the DNA is TGTGCCAGCAGTTACTCGGGGGATGAGCAGTACTTC.

This clone was counted ten times or more. The rearrangement joins TRBV6-1 to TRBJ1-3, with no clear D. The germline CDR1 and CDR2 sequences are MNHNS and SASEGT. This CDR3 is built from 11 residues. With 8 bases removed from V and 0 bases from J, the gap between germline ends came to 2 bases. CDR3 coding DNA: TGTGCCAGCCCCTCTGGAAACACCATATATTTT. It specifies CASPSGNTIYF.

The rearrangement joins TRBV4-2 to TRBJ2-7; unclear D gene. CDR3 length: 15 residues. The V gene's germline CDR1 is LGHNA and CDR2 YNFKEQ. Trimming left V 3 bases short and J 4 bases short, with 16 bases between. CDR3: CASSHVSGTRYEQYF. The CDR3 nucleotides are TGTGCCAGCAGCCACGTCTCCGGTACGCGGTACGAGCAGTACTTC.

The V gene is TRBV27, the J gene TRBJ1-2; 10 nucleotides align to TRBD1. There are 13 residues in the CDR3. The germline V gene has CDR1 MNHEY and CDR2 SMNVEV (reference sequence). J was trimmed by 1 base and V by 10 bases; bases with no gene match: 3. The CDR3 spells CATWDRGNYGYTF. In DNA form, the CDR3 reads TGTGCCACCTGGGACAGGGGTAACTATGGCTACACCTTC.

This chain connects TRBV6-1 to TRBJ2-7; D is possibly TRBD2 (5 bases). The V end lost 7 bases, the J end lost 5 bases, and 9 bases lay between the germline ends. Germline CDR1 and CDR2: MNHNS and SASEGT. The CDR3 has 11 residues. The DNA of the CDR3 is TGTGCCAGCATGGAGGCCAACGAGCAGTACTTC. Its translation: CASMEANEQYF.

The chain uses TRBV11-2 and TRBJ1-6; 7 nucleotides agree with TRBD1. CDR3 size: 17 residues. The ends lost 5 bases at V and 8 bases at J; junction bases unmatched: 15. Germline V CDR1 and CDR2: SGHAT, FQNNGV. Here the CDR3 DNA reads TGTGCCAGCAGCCCCGAGGGGGCAATCTTCTTTCATTCACCCCTCCACTTT. Translation: CASSPEGAIFFHSPLHF.

The chain is built from TRBV20-1 and TRBJ2-3; D unresolved. V gave up 8 bases and J gave up 6 bases, with 12 bases separating them. Germline lookup yields CDR1 DFQATT and CDR2 SNEGSKA (reference sequence). The CDR3 contains 11 residues. CDR3: CSQTRRDTQYF. The CDR3 region has the DNA TGCAGTCAGACGCGGCGTGATACGCAGTATTTT.

The chain uses TRBV14 and TRBJ2-7; the match to TRBD2 covers 9 bases. Germline V gene sequence: CDR1 SGHDN, CDR2 FVKESK. CDR3 length: 16 amino acids. Unmatched junction bases numbered 6, after V lost 1 base and J lost 2 bases. CDR3: CASSQVFGTSTYEQYF. CDR3 DNA: TGTGCCAGCAGCCAAGTATTTGGGACTAGCACCTACGAGCAGTACTTC.

About this clone itself: This sample also contains other DNA sequences that code for the same CDR3. The chain recombines TRBV4-1 with TRBJ1-1; no clear D gene. The V and J ends lost 1 base and 0 bases respectively, with 6 bases between them. This CDR3 region has 14 residues. CDR1 is MGHRA and CDR2 is YSYEKL in the germline V gene. CDR3 sequence: CASSQAGMNTEAFF. The CDR3 DNA is TGCGCCAGCAGCCAAGCGGGGATGAACACTGAAGCTTTCTTT.

Concerning this clone: In this CDR3 the conserved last residue, phenylalanine or tryptophan, is missing, so a read error is likely. The limits of the CDR3 on the DNA are not certain, so only TCRdb's listed CDR3 is given. The chain is built from TRBV19 and TRBJ1-5; the table's D call, TRBD1, has no DNA check behind it. The CDR3 region is 15 residues in length, termini included. From germline, CDR1 is LNHDA and CDR2 SQIVND (reference sequence). CDR3 loop: CASSTTGAKDQPQPS.

As DNA, the CDR3 is TGCAGTGCGAGGGACTACTCCTACGAGCAGTACTTC. This translates into CSARDYSYEQYF. The chain links TRBV20-1 to TRBJ2-7, with 7 bases identical to TRBD2. CDR1 is DFQATT and CDR2 is SNEGSKA in the germline V gene (reference sequence). The CDR3 length is 12 residues. V dropped 6 bases and J dropped 0; count of bases not matched to a gene: 2.

The chain is built from TRBV6-1 and TRBJ1-2; D gene ambiguous. Germline V gives CDR1 MNHNS, CDR2 SASEGT. The CDR3 contains 14 residues. The V and J ends lost 3 bases and 0 bases respectively, with 8 bases between them. The CDR3 spells CASSDSEPNYGYTF. In DNA form, the CDR3 reads TGTGCCAGCAGTGACAGCGAACCTAACTATGGCTACACCTTC.